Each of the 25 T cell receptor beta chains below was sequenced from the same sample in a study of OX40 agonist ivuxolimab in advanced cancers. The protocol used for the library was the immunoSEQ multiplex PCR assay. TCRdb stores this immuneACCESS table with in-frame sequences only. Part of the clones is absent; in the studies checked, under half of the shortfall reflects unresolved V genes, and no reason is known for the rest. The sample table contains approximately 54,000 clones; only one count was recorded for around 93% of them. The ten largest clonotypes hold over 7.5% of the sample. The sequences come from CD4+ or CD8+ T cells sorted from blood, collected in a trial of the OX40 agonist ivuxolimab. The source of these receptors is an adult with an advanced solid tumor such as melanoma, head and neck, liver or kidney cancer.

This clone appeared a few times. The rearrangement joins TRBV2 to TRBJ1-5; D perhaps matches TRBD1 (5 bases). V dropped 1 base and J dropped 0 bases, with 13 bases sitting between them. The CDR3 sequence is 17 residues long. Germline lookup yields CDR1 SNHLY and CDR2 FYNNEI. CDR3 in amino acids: CASSEEAQGYSNQPQHF. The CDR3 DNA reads TGTGCCAGCAGTGAAGAAGCCCAGGGCTATAGCAATCAGCCCCAGCATTTT.

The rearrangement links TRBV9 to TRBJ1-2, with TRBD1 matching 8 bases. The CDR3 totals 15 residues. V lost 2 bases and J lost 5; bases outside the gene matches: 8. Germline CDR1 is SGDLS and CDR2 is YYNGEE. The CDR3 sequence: CASSVSGGVGYGYTF. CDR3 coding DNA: TGTGCCAGCAGCGTTTCAGGGGGCGTAGGGTATGGCTACACCTTC.

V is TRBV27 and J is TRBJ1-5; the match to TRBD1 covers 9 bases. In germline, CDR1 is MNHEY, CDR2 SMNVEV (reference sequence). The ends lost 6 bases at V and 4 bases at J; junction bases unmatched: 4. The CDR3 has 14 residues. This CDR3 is CASSLTGGNQPQHF. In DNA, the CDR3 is TGTGCCAGCAGCCTGACAGGGGGGAATCAGCCCCAGCATTTT.

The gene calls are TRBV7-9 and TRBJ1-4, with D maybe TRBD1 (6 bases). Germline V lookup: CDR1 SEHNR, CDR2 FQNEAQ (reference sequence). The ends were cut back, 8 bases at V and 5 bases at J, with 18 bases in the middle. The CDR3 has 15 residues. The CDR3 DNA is TGTGCCAGCCGGGGGCTAGGTGTTTCGAATGAAAAACTGTTTTTT. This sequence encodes CASRGLGVSNEKLFF. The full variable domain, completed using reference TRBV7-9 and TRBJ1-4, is DTGVSQNPRHKITKRGQNVTFRCDPISEHNRLYWYRQTLGQGPEFLTYFQNEAQLEKSRLLSDRFSAERPKGSFSTLEIQRTEQGDSAMYLCASRGLGVSNEKLFFGSGTQLSVL.

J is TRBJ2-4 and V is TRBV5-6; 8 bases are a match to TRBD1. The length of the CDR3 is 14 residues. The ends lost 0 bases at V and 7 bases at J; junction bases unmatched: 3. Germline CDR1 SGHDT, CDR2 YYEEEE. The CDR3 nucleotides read TGTGCCAGCAGCTTGGGACAGGGGTTTAACATTCAGTACTTC. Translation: CASSLGQGFNIQYF.

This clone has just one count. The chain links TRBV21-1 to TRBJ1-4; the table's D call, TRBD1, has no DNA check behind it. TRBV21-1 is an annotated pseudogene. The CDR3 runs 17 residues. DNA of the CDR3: TGTGCCAGCAACCTTGGGGACAGTGGTTCAACTAATGAAAAACTGTTTTTT. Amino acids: CASNLGDSGSTNEKLFF.

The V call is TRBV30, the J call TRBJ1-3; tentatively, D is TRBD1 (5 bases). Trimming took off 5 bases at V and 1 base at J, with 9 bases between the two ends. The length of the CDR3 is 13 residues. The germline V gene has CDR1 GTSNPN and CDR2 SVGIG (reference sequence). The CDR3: CAWDQGSGNTIYF. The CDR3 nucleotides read TGTGCCTGGGATCAGGGTTCTGGAAACACCATATATTTT.

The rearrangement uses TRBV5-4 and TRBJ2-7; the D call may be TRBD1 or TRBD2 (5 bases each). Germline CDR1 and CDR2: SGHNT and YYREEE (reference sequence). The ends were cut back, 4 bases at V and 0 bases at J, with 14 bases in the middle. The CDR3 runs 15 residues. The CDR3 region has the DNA TGTGCCAGCAGCCCCTTTAGAGGGGCCTCCTACGAGCAGTACTTC. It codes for CASSPFRGASYEQYF.

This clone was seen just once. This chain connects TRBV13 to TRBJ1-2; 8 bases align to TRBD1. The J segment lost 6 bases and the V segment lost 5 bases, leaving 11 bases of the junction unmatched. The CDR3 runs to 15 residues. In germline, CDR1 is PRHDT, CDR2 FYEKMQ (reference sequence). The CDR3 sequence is CASSGEDRGQDGYTF. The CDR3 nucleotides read TGTGCCAGCAGCGGAGAAGACAGGGGACAAGATGGCTACACCTTC.

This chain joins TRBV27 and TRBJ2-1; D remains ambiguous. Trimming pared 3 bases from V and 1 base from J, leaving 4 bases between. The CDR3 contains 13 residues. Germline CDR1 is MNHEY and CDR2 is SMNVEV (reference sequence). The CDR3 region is CASSFSSYNEQFF. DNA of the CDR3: TGTGCCAGCAGTTTTTCTTCCTACAATGAGCAGTTCTTC.

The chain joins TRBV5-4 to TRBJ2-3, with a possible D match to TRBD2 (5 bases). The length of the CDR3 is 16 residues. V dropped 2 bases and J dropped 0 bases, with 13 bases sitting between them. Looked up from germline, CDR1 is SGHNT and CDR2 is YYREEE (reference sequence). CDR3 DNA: TGTGCCAGCAGCTTAGCGGAAGAAAGCAGCACAGATACGCAGTATTTT. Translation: CASSLAEESSTDTQYF.

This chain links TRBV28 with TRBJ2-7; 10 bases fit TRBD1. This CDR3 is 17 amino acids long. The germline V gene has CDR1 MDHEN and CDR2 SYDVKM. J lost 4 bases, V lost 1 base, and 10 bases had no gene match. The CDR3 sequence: CASSLSTGTGAGYEQYF. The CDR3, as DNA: TGTGCCAGCAGTTTATCGACAGGGACAGGGGCTGGGTACGAGCAGTACTTC.

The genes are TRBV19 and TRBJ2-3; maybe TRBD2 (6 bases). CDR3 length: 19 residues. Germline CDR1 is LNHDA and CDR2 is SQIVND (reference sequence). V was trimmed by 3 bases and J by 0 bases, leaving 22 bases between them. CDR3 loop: CASSIKSWGEWSSTDTQYF. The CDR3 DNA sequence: TGTGCCAGTAGTATTAAGTCTTGGGGGGAGTGGTCTAGCACAGATACGCAGTATTTT. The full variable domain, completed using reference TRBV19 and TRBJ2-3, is DGGITQSPKYLFRKEGQNVTLSCEQNLNHDAMYWYRQDPGQGLRLIYYSQIVNDFQKGDIAEGYSVSREKKESFPLTVTSAQKNPTAFYLCASSIKSWGEWSSTDTQYFGPGTRLTVL.

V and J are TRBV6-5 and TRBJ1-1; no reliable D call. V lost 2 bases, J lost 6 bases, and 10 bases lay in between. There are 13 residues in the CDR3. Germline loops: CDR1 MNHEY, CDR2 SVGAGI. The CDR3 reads CASSYHASSEAFF. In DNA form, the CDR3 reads TGTGCCAGCAGTTACCATGCATCCTCTGAAGCTTTCTTT.

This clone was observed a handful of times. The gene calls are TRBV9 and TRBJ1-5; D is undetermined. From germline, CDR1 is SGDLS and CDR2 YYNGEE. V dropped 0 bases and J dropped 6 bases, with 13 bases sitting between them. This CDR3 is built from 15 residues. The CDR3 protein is CASSVESGIGQPQHF. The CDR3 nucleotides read TGTGCCAGCAGCGTAGAGTCGGGGATCGGTCAGCCCCAGCATTTT.

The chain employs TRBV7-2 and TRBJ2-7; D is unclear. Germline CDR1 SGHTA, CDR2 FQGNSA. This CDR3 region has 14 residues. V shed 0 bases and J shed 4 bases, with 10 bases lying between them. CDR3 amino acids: CASSLAGMTYEQYF. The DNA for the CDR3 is TGTGCCAGCAGCTTAGCAGGGATGACATACGAGCAGTACTTC. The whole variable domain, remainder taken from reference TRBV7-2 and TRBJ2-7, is GAGVSQSPSNKVTEKGKDVELRCDPISGHTALYWYRQSLGQGLEFLIYFQGNSAPDKSGLPSDRFSAERTGGSVSTLTIQRTQQEDSAVYLCASSLAGMTYEQYFGPGTRLTVT.

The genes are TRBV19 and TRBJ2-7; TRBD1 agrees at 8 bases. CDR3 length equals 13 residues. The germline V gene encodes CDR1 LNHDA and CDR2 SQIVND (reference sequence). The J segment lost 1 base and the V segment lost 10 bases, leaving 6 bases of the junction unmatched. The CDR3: CATRDRRSYEQYF. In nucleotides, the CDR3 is TGTGCCACTCGGGACAGGAGGTCCTACGAGCAGTACTTC.

This CDR3 reads CATSRPGQASGNTIYF. The CDR3, as DNA: TGTGCCACCAGCAGACCGGGACAGGCCTCTGGAAACACCATATATTTT. The chain links TRBV15 to TRBJ1-3; 8 nucleotides align to TRBD1. The CDR3 loop spans 16 amino acids. J was trimmed by 0 bases and V by 2 bases; bases with no gene match: 3. Germline V lookup: CDR1 LNHNV, CDR2 YYDKDF (reference sequence). Full variable domain (outside the CDR3, taken from reference TRBV15 and TRBJ1-3): DAMVIQNPRYQVTQFGKPVTLSCSQTLNHNVMYWYQQKSSQAPKLLFHYYDKDFNNEADTPDNFQSRRPNTSFCFLDIRSPGLGDTAMYLCATSRPGQASGNTIYFGEGSWLTVV.

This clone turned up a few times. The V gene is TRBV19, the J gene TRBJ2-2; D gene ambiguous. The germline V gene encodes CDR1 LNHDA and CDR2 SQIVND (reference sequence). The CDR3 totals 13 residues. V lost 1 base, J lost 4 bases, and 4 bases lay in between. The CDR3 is CASSIGPTGELFF. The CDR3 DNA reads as TGTGCCAGTAGTATAGGACCCACCGGGGAGCTGTTTTTT.

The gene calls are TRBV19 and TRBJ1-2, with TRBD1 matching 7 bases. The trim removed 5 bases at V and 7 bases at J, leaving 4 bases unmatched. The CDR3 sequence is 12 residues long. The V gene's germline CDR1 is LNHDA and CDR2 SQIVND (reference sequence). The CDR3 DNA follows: TGTGCCAGTAGTCTCAGGGGGATTGGCTACACCTTC. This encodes CASSLRGIGYTF.

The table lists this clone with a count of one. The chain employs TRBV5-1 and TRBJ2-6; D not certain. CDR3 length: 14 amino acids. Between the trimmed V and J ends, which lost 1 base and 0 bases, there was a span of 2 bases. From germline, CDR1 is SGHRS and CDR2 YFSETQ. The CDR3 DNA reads TGCGCCAGCAGCTTGTACTCTGGGGCCAACGTCCTGACTTTC. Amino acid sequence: CASSLYSGANVLTF.

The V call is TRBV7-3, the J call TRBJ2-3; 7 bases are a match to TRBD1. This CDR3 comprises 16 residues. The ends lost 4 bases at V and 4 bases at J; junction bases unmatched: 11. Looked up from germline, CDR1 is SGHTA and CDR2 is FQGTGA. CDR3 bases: TGTGCCAGCAGCTCACCGACAGGGATGAATGCAGATACGCAGTATTTT. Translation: CASSSPTGMNADTQYF.

CDR3: CAWGTGVKETQYF. CDR3 sequence (DNA): TGTGCCTGGGGGACAGGGGTCAAAGAGACCCAGTACTTC. This chain uses TRBV30 with TRBJ2-5; 10 bases align to TRBD1. This CDR3 is built from 13 residues. Losses at the gene ends were 5 bases for V and 3 bases for J; bases not matched to a gene: 3. Germline V gene lookup returns CDR1 GTSNPN and CDR2 SVGIG (reference sequence).

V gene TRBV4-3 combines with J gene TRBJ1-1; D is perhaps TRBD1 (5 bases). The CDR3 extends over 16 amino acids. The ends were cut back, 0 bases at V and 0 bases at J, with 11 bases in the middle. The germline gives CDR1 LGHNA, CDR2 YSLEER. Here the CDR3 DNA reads TGCGCCAGCAGCCAAGAAGAGGGGCCCGTGAACACTGAAGCTTTCTTT. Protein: CASSQEEGPVNTEAFF.

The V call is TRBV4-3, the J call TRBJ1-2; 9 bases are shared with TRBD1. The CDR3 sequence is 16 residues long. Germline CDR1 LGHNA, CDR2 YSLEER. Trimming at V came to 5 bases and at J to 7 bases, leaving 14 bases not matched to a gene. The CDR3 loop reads CASSAQTGGGVGGYTF. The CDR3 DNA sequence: TGCGCCAGCAGCGCGCAAACAGGGGGCGGAGTAGGTGGCTACACCTTC.